The present entry profiles one TCR beta chain with its context. Its specificity is unknown. The data stem from a study of cytomegalovirus exposure and HLA in healthy donors. Study-wide findings and caveats: When a later analysis compared HLA-associated TCR beta chains with equally common others, the HLA-associated chains turned out to be more clonally expanded and to have lower generation probabilities.

Primers included in the PCR were 60 Vbeta and 13 Jbeta primers. Libraries were prepared by immunoSEQ multiplex PCR; TCRdb keeps only in-frame clonotypes and omits some of them. The sample lists 200,000 to 250,000 clones; 82% were seen once. The J segment lost 2 bases and the V segment lost 8 bases, leaving 5 bases of the junction unmatched. Germline assignment: CDR1 LNHDA and CDR2 SQIVND (reference sequence). The CDR3 spans 14 residues. Sequences were obtained from PBMCs. The chain links TRBV19 to TRBJ1-1; 10 nucleotides match TRBD1. The TCR comes from a woman aged 40 to 50 in good health and CMV-seronegative. Here the CDR3 DNA reads TGTGCCAGTGAGGGACAGGGGTTAAACACTGAAGCTTTCTTT. Translation gives CASEGQGLNTEAFF. Based on the CDR3 plus reference TRBV19 and TRBJ1-1, the full variable domain is DGGITQSPKYLFRKEGQNVTLSCEQNLNHDAMYWYRQDPGQGLRLIYYSQIVNDFQKGDIAEGYSVSREKKESFPLTVTSAQKNPTAFYLCASEGQGLNTEAFFGQGTRLTVV.